This is a list of T cell receptor beta chains from one sample in a study of blood T cell repertoires in COVID-19. Libraries were prepared by immunoSEQ multiplex PCR; TCRdb keeps only in-frame clonotypes and omits some of them. The sample shows over 200,000 clones, approximately 90% of them seen only once. Sequences were obtained from PBMCs or T cells enriched from blood (not recorded which). The receptors derive from a human donor in a cohort exposed to, infected with or recovered from COVID-19 (not recorded which). The donor label of this sample is uncertain. Each CDR3 is given with its conserved first and last residue. The D gene is left open where the match is weak. The size field is filled for only some rows; it gives once, few, many or a size class.

V gene: TRBV3-1/TRBV3-2; D gene: NA; clone size: NA; J gene: TRBJ2-2; CDR3 DNA: TGTGCCAGCAGCCACGAACAGGGGAACACCGGGGAGCTGTTTTTT; CDR3 protein: CASSHEQGNTGELFF
V gene: TRBV4-2; D gene: NA; clone size: NA; J gene: TRBJ1-1; CDR3 DNA: TGTGCCAGCAGCCAACCGGGGTCCAGTGAAGCTTTCTTT; CDR3 protein: CASSQPGSSEAFF
V gene: TRBV4-3; D gene: TRBD1; clone size: NA; J gene: TRBJ1-1; CDR3 DNA: TGCGCCAGCAGCCAAGAGCCAACGAGGGGGCAGGGCGAAGCTTTCTTT; CDR3 protein: CASSQEPTRGQGEAFF
V gene: TRBV30; D gene: NA; clone size: NA; J gene: TRBJ2-2; CDR3 DNA: TGTGCCTGGACCGGACATGGCGCCGGGGAGCTGTTTTTT; CDR3 protein: CAWTGHGAGELFF
V gene: TRBV19; D gene: NA; clone size: NA; J gene: TRBJ1-1; CDR3 DNA: TGTGCCAGTAGTGCATCGGGGGGTACTGAAGCTTTCTTT; CDR3 protein: CASSASGGTEAFF
V gene: TRBV28; D gene: NA; clone size: NA; J gene: TRBJ1-5; CDR3 DNA: TGTGCCAGCAGCGAAAACAGGGCTCTCCGGGGCAATCAGCCCCAGCATTTT; CDR3 protein: CASSENRALRGNQPQHF
V gene: TRBV18; D gene: NA; clone size: NA; J gene: TRBJ2-7; CDR3 DNA: TGTGCCAGCTCGGCGGGCAGGAGTACCTACGAGCAGTACTTC; CDR3 protein: CASSAGRSTYEQYF
V gene: TRBV4-3; D gene: TRBD1; clone size: NA; J gene: TRBJ2-2; CDR3 DNA: TGCGCCAGCAGCCAAAACCAGCAGGGGGCGAGCACCGGGGAGCTGTTTTTT; CDR3 protein: CASSQNQQGASTGELFF
V gene: TRBV5-1; D gene: TRBD1; clone size: NA; J gene: TRBJ1-4; CDR3 DNA: TGCGCCAGCAGCCCGAACCTGGACAGGGGGAATGAAAAACTGTTTTTT; CDR3 protein: CASSPNLDRGNEKLFF
V gene: TRBV24-1; D gene: NA; clone size: NA; J gene: TRBJ2-3; CDR3 DNA: TGTGCCACCAGTGAAGACAGGCGGAGCACAGATACGCAGTATTTT; CDR3 protein: CATSEDRRSTDTQYF
V gene: TRBV5-6; D gene: NA; clone size: NA; J gene: TRBJ1-5; CDR3 DNA: TGTGCCAGCAGCTTGGTCGGGCAGCCCCAGCATTTT; CDR3 protein: CASSLVGQPQHF
V gene: TRBV12-3/TRBV12-4; D gene: TRBD2; clone size: few; J gene: TRBJ2-7; CDR3 DNA: TGTGCCAGCAGGATGACTAGCAGTTACGAGCAGTACTTC; CDR3 protein: CASRMTSSYEQYF
V gene: TRBV6-5; D gene: TRBD1; clone size: NA; J gene: TRBJ2-1; CDR3 DNA: TGTGCCAGCACAACCGGGACAGGGAACAATGAGCAGTTCTTC; CDR3 protein: CASTTGTGNNEQFF
V gene: TRBV2; D gene: NA; clone size: NA; J gene: TRBJ1-2; CDR3 DNA: TGTGCCAGAGGGGAGGGGAAAGGTGGCTACACCTTC; CDR3 protein: CARGEGKGGYTF
V gene: TRBV11-3; D gene: TRBD1; clone size: NA; J gene: TRBJ2-5; CDR3 DNA: TGTGCCAGCAGCTCCGGGACAGGGGAGGTCCAAGAGACCCAGTACTTC; CDR3 protein: CASSSGTGEVQETQYF
V gene: TRBV19; D gene: TRBD2; clone size: NA; J gene: TRBJ2-1; CDR3 DNA: TGTGCCAGTAACCCTAGCGGGACCTCCTACAATGAGCAGTTCTTC; CDR3 protein: CASNPSGTSYNEQFF
V gene: TRBV19; D gene: NA; clone size: NA; J gene: TRBJ1-1; CDR3 DNA: TGTGCCAGTAGGGGCTTGAACACTGAAGCTTTCTTT; CDR3 protein: CASRGLNTEAFF
V gene: TRBV4-1; D gene: NA; clone size: NA; J gene: TRBJ2-7; CDR3 DNA: TGCGCCAGCAGCCAAGAAGGAGGGATCTCCTACGAGCAGTACTTC; CDR3 protein: CASSQEGGISYEQYF
V gene: TRBV5-4; D gene: TRBD1; clone size: once; J gene: TRBJ1-6; CDR3 DNA: TGTGCCAGCAGCTCCTCGACAGGGACCAATTCACCCCTCCACTTT; CDR3 protein: CASSSSTGTNSPLHF
V gene: TRBV7-2; D gene: TRBD1; clone size: NA; J gene: TRBJ2-7; CDR3 DNA: TGTGCCAGCAGCTTAGAGGGGACAGGGAATTACGAGCAGTACTTC; CDR3 protein: CASSLEGTGNYEQYF
V gene: TRBV5-1; D gene: TRBD2; clone size: NA; J gene: TRBJ2-2; CDR3 DNA: TGCGCCAGCAGCTTGGTTTCTAGCGGCACCGGGGAGCTGTTTTTT; CDR3 protein: CASSLVSSGTGELFF
V gene: TRBV7-9; D gene: NA; clone size: NA; J gene: TRBJ1-1; CDR3 DNA: TGTGCCAGCAGCTTCTTTCTGAGGCAGTCGAACACTGAAGCTTTCTTT; CDR3 protein: CASSFFLRQSNTEAFF